This T cell receptor (beta chain) was identified in a study of cytomegalovirus exposure and HLA in healthy donors. General study points: According to the study, roughly 160 TCR beta chains were cytomegalovirus-associated. The classifier reportedly diagnosed cytomegalovirus status with high sensitivity and specificity.

TCRdb's table, derived via immunoSEQ multiplex PCR, lists solely in-frame clones and lacks some. This table holds roughly 180,000 clones, around nine tenths found once. The CDR3 is 14 amino acids. CDR1 and CDR2 (germline): MNHEY, SMNVEV (reference sequence). V was pared by 10 bases and J by 6 bases, with 19 bases between. On this clone itself: Its specificity is not known.

This receptor was identified in a man between 25 and 39 years old in good health and CMV-seropositive. Sequencing input: PBMCs. This chain links TRBV27 with TRBJ2-1; D ambiguous. CDR3 protein: CATLDRISGNEQFF. As DNA, the CDR3 is TGTGCCACCTTGGACCGTATATCCGGCAATGAGCAGTTCTTC.